Sequencing of this TCR beta chain was carried out in a study of naive CD8 T cells in extremely preterm neonates (dated by TCRdb to between 2016 and 2019). The study in broad terms: TCRbeta CDR3 repertoires of sorted naive CD8+ T cells were compared across four age groups: extremely preterm neonates, term neonates, young children and adults.

A distance of 4 bases separates the germline ends of V and J, which lose 0 bases and 7 bases respectively. The germline V gene encodes CDR1 MNHEY and CDR2 SMNVEV (reference sequence). The CDR3 spans 13 residues, from the cysteine through the phenylalanine. Left in the record is the CDR3 DNA by itself, 39 bases read in frame from the first base. With respect to this clone: Its antigen has not been determined. Base qualities are not at hand, and no much larger clone is one base apart.

Points the paper makes about the study in general: To track T cell development within individuals, the authors urged prospective longitudinal studies of preterm and term neonates. Preterm CDR3s were shorter, with fewer N additions and less junctional trimming, and were closer to germline than those of older groups. A larger fraction of CDR3 nucleotide sequences was shared among preterm neonates (about 2.7%) than among term neonates (around 0.4%), young children (0.03%) and adults (around 0.01%). Significantly lower iChao1 richness than in all other age groups (p < 0.05) and an even clone distribution were observed in preterm neonates, indicating a less rich repertoire. As limitations, the authors pointed to a small sample size and variable productive template counts among preterm samples.

The preterm samples were obtained from several extremely preterm deliveries at roughly 22-28 weeks of gestation. Exclusion from the study was applied to pregnancies with fetal demise, active maternal HSV infection or known maternal HIV infection. A FACSAria III cell sorter was used to sort live, Annexin V-negative naive CD8+ T cells (CD3+CD8+CD45RA+CCR7+). Each sample yielded roughly 17,000 to 110,000 sorted naive CD8+ T cells. Mixed venous-arterial cord blood was collected with preassembled standardized sampling kits. Cord blood stayed at room temperature and was processed within 4 hours after collection. Ficoll-Paque density gradient centrifugation of diluted blood was used to isolate mononuclear cells. Before sorting, mononuclear cells were cryopreserved in around 10% DMSO with about 90% FBS and kept in long-term storage at -150 degrees C. After thawing, the cells were stained with Annexin V and with antibodies against CD3, CD8, CCR7 and CD45RA. The DNeasy Blood and Tissue Kit was used to extract genomic DNA from snap-frozen pellets of sorted cells.

TCRbeta CDR3 regions were amplified from genomic DNA by a two-step, bias-controlled multiplex PCR. The multiplex PCR included primers specific for each TRBV and TRBJ gene segment. The immunoSEQ Assay was used to generate TCRbeta repertoire data. The study's own analysis went as follows. To merge closely related sequences, reads went through filtering and clustering using a relative-frequency ratio and a modified nearest-neighbor algorithm. IMGT annotation was the basis for assigning V, D and J genes to CDR3 sequences. Template counts were quantified against synthetic TCR CDR3 analog sequences and normalized for PCR amplification bias. Only unique productive sequences, defined as in-frame CDR3 sequences without stop codons, were included in the analyses. The immunoSEQ Analyzer software was used to compute clonality, defined as 1 minus Pielou's evenness, and iChao1 richness. Statistical testing was performed in JMP, using Student's t-test or a non-parametric test depending on Shapiro-Wilk normality results. TCRdb carries this immuneACCESS record with in-frame sequences only. Its versions omit some clonotypes, under half of them owing to an unresolved V gene in the studies checked, with the rest unexplained. V and J calls and clone size come straight from that table; D and trimming were deduced from the DNA. This sample holds 21,000 or so clones; approximately 90% were observed only once. The top ten clones comprise 0.7% to 1% of the sample.

The sequencing input was naive CD8+ T cells from cord blood. The clonotype originates from a boy who was born preterm. The chain links TRBV27 with TRBJ1-6; no D gene can be assigned with confidence. The CDR3 protein is CASSLSHNSPLHF. The DNA sequence follows: TGTGCCAGCAGTTTATCACACAATTCACCCCTCCACTTT.